These 9 T cell receptor beta chains came from one sample sequenced in a study of T cells in localized non-small cell lung cancer. The table came from immunoSEQ multiplex PCR; TCRdb's copy has only in-frame clones and leaves some out. This sample carries approximately 83,000 clones, roughly 91% of them seen once, and the ten largest clones take approximately 22%. The sequences come from peripheral blood, collected before any cancer treatment. All receptors come from a woman aged 40 to 75 with stage I squamous cell lung carcinoma.

The chain employs TRBV27 and TRBJ2-2; TRBD2 might be the D (5 bases). The V and J ends lost 8 bases and 2 bases respectively, with 9 bases between them. This CDR3 region has 13 residues. Per germline, CDR1 MNHEY and CDR2 SMNVEV (reference sequence). The CDR3 DNA is TGTGCCAGCGGGAGCTTCAACACCGGGGAGCTGTTTTTT. Translation: CASGSFNTGELFF.

To note about this clone: This CDR3 fails to terminate in the conserved phenylalanine or tryptophan, so it likely reflects a read error. Because the CDR3's place on the DNA is in doubt, the DNA is left out and the CDR3 is given as listed by TCRdb. The genes are TRBV2 and TRBJ1-2; no check of the table's D call, TRBD1, against the DNA was made. Ends included, the CDR3 has 14 residues. CDR1 is SNHLY, CDR2 FYNNEI, per germline. CDR3 sequence reads: CASSERGIPGGPLI.

Note on this clone: The sample holds other DNA sequences that translate to the same CDR3. The chain is built from TRBV18 and TRBJ1-2; D remains ambiguous. Germline CDR1 reads KGHSH; CDR2 reads LQKENI. V lost 4 bases, J lost 0 bases, and 6 bases lay in between. The CDR3 sequence is 13 residues long. CDR3 residues: CASSQGSNYGYTF. In DNA form, the CDR3 reads TGTGCCAGCTCACAGGGTTCTAACTATGGCTACACCTTC.

The chain joins TRBV5-5 to TRBJ2-1; TRBD1 might be the D (5 bases). Per germline, CDR1 SGHKS and CDR2 YYEKEE (reference sequence). The length of the CDR3 is 13 residues. With 4 bases removed from V and 8 bases from J, the gap between germline ends came to 13 bases. CDR3 amino acids: CASSQTWGDEQFF. The DNA of the CDR3 is TGTGCCAGCAGCCAGACCTGGGGCGATGAGCAGTTCTTC. Based on the CDR3 plus reference TRBV5-5 and TRBJ2-1, the full variable domain is DAGVTQSPTHLIKTRGQQVTLRCSPISGHKSVSWYQQVLGQGPQFIFQYYEKEERGRGNFPDRFSARQFPNYSSELNVNALLLGDSALYLCASSQTWGDEQFFGPGTRLTVL.

The chain recombines TRBV5-1 with TRBJ2-7, with 7 bases aligning to TRBD2. The CDR3 has 16 residues. Trimming at V came to 4 bases and at J to 0 bases, leaving 10 bases not matched to a gene. Germline V gives CDR1 SGHRS, CDR2 YFSETQ. The CDR3, as DNA: TGCGCCAGCAGCCCAGCCTTCGGGGGGACCTCCTACGAGCAGTACTTC. Translating it yields CASSPAFGGTSYEQYF.

This sequence joins TRBV4-1 and TRBJ1-1; D gene ambiguous. The V end was cut by 4 bases, the J end by 3 bases, with 12 bases between. Germline loops: CDR1 MGHRA, CDR2 YSYEKL. This CDR3 has 14 residues. Here the CDR3 DNA reads TGCGCCAGCAGCCCTTTAGGACCCCACACTGAAGCTTTCTTT. Translation gives CASSPLGPHTEAFF.

V gene TRBV12-5 combines with J gene TRBJ1-6, with 10 bases aligning to TRBD1. The CDR3 loop spans 15 amino acids. The germline gives CDR1 LGHNT, CDR2 FRNRAP. Trimming removed 6 bases from V and 9 bases from J; junction bases left unmatched: 8. The CDR3 region is CASGPTGTGVSPLHF. CDR3 bases: TGTGCTAGTGGCCCCACCGGGACAGGGGTTTCACCCCTCCACTTT.

The V and J genes are TRBV29-1 and TRBJ1-2; D perhaps matches TRBD1 (5 bases). The germline gives CDR1 SQVTM, CDR2 ANQGSEA. V lost 6 bases and J lost 3, with 11 bases in between. This CDR3 spans 12 amino acids. For the CDR3, the DNA is TGCAGCGTCGACGGACAAGACTATGGCTACACCTTC. It is translated as CSVDGQDYGYTF.

V is TRBV19 and J is TRBJ2-6; 7 nucleotides agree with TRBD1. This CDR3 has 15 residues. V lost 5 bases, J lost 2 bases, and 3 bases stayed unmatched. From germline, CDR1 is LNHDA and CDR2 SQIVND (reference sequence). As DNA, the CDR3 is TGTGCCAGTAGTGCCCAGGGGGCTGGGGCCAACGTCCTGACTTTC. Protein product: CASSAQGAGANVLTF.